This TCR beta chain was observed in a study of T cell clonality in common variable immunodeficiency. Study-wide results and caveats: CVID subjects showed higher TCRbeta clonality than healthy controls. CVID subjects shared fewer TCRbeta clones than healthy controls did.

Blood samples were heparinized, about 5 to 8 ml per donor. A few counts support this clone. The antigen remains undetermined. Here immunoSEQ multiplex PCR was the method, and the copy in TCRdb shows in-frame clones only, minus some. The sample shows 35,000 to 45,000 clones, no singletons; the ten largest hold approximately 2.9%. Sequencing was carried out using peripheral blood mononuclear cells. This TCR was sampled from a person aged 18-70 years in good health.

The CDR3 spells CASSLEGRYQETYTF. Incomplete CDR3 DNA: TGCGCCAGCAGCTTGGAGGGCCGGTACCAAGAGACC. The rearrangement links TRBV5-1 to TRBJ1-2; D uncertain. The read terminates 3 residues before the CDR3 end, so the remaining end is supplied by the germline J gene. Germline lookup yields CDR1 SGHRS and CDR2 YFSETQ. CDR3 size: 15 residues.